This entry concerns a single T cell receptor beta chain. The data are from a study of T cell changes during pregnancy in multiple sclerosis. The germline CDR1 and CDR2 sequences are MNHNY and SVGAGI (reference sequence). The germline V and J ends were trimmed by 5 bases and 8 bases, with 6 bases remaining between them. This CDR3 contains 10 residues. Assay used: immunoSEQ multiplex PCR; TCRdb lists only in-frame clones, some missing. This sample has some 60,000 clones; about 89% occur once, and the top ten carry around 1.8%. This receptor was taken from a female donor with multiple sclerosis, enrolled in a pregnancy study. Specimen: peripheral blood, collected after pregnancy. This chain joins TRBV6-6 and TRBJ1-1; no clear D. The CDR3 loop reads CASSSREAFF. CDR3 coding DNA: TGTGCCAGCAGTAGCAGGGAAGCTTTCTTT.